This passage covers 28 T cell receptor beta chains from one sample sequenced in a study of blood T cells in healthy people across ages. Together with a sample-barcoded 5' primer, a J-beta primer mix was included in a second PCR lasting about 7 to 12 cycles. TCRdb reprocessed the 5' RACE reads via MiXCR and lists one record per CDR3 protein. Here the sample spans about 680,000 distinct CDR3 sequences, around 48% being singletons. Sequenced material: blood. These receptors were obtained from a woman aged 60-70 years in good health.

The chain combines TRBV6-6 with TRBJ2-1; D remains unclear. This CDR3 region has 13 residues. The V end was cut by 5 bases, the J end by 7 bases, with 12 bases between. Germline V gene lookup returns CDR1 MNHNY and CDR2 SVGAGI (reference sequence). As DNA, the CDR3 is TGTGCCAGCAGTACGGGTAAGGGAAATGAGCAGTTCTTC. Protein: CASSTGKGNEQFF.

The chain links TRBV12-3 or TRBV12-4 to TRBJ1-5; the match to TRBD1 covers 10 bases. CDR3 length: 15 amino acids. V shed 6 bases and J 7 bases; nucleotides not matched to a gene: 9. Here the CDR3 DNA reads TGTGCCAGCAGCCCCGGGACAGGGGCCAAGCAGCCCCAGCATTTT. This gives the protein CASSPGTGAKQPQHF.

V and J are TRBV18 and TRBJ1-1; D unclear. CDR1 and CDR2 (germline): KGHSH, LQKENI. V lost 3 bases and J lost 5, with 13 bases in between. The CDR3 contains 14 residues. CDR3 in DNA: TGTGCCAGCTCACCGAATCCGGGCTTGACTGAAGCTTTCTTT. Translating gives CASSPNPGLTEAFF.

V usage is TRBV6-2 or TRBV6-3 and J usage is TRBJ1-2, with no clear D. The CDR3 extends over 15 amino acids. V was cut by 4 bases and J by 2 bases, with 14 bases left in between. CDR1 is MNHEY, CDR2 SVGEGT, per germline. CDR3 bases: TGTGCCAGCAGTTGGCCCACTAGGGTAAACTATGGCTACACCTTC. Protein product: CASSWPTRVNYGYTF.

The table lists this clonotype with many counts. This chain links TRBV28 with TRBJ2-1, with 14 nucleotides matching TRBD2. Germline CDR1 MDHEN, CDR2 SYDVKM. The CDR3 has 19 residues. With V trimmed by 4 bases and J by 6 bases, 14 bases remained unmatched. The DNA for the CDR3 is TGTGCCAGCAGTTCGATTATTACCCGACTAGCGGGAGGGCGCAATGAGCAGTTCTTC. Its translation is CASSSIITRLAGGRNEQFF.

The chain joins TRBV7-2 to TRBJ2-3; D may be TRBD1 (5 bases). Trimming removed 1 base from V and 2 bases from J, with 10 bases in between. The CDR3 is made up of 15 amino acids. Germline assignment: CDR1 SGHTA and CDR2 FQGNSA. The CDR3 DNA reads TGTGCCAGCAGCTTAGAGGGGCGTCTCACAGATACGCAGTATTTT. Amino acid sequence: CASSLEGRLTDTQYF.

In DNA form, the CDR3 reads TGCAGTGCTCCAAGGGAGTTTGGTGAAAAACTGTTTTTT. Residues: CSAPREFGEKLFF. This rearrangement joins TRBV20-1 to TRBJ1-4, with no clear D. V was shortened by 5 bases and J by 7 bases, with 14 bases between the two germline ends. CDR1 DFQATT and CDR2 SNEGSKA come from the germline V gene (reference sequence). This CDR3 contains 13 residues.

J is TRBJ2-5 and V is TRBV29-1; TRBD2 matches 10 bases. Germline assignment: CDR1 SQVTM and CDR2 ANQGSEA. The ends lost 4 bases at V and 5 bases at J; junction bases unmatched: 7. The CDR3 is 14 amino acids. The CDR3 DNA reads as TGCAGCGTTGCAGCGGGAGGGCCGAGGGAGACCCAGTACTTC. Amino acid sequence: CSVAAGGPRETQYF. The full variable domain, its missing parts supplied by reference TRBV29-1 and TRBJ2-5, is SAVISQKPSRDICQRGTSLTIQCQVDSQVTMMFWYRQQPGQSLTLIATANQGSEATYESGFVIDKFPISRPNLTFSTLTVSNMSPEDSSIYLCSVAAGGPRETQYFGPGTRLLVL.

The J gene is TRBJ2-7, the V gene TRBV28, with unresolved D. The germline V and J ends were trimmed by 2 bases and 8 bases, with 16 bases remaining between them. This CDR3 region has 14 residues. Germline V gene sequence: CDR1 MDHEN, CDR2 SYDVKM. CDR3 in amino acids: CASSLAGSYHKQYF. In nucleotides, the CDR3 is TGTGCCAGCAGTTTAGCCGGAAGTTACCACAAGCAGTACTTC.

The chain employs TRBV5-5 and TRBJ2-1, with 7 bases matching TRBD1. V lost 4 bases to trimming and J lost 7 bases; unmatched junction nucleotides: 8. Germline V lookup: CDR1 SGHKS, CDR2 YYEKEE (reference sequence). The CDR3 has 14 amino acids. The CDR3: CASSGDSGRNEQFF. Written as DNA, the CDR3 is TGTGCCAGCAGCGGGGACAGCGGTAGGAATGAGCAGTTCTTC.

The V call is TRBV5-1, the J call TRBJ1-2; possible D gene TRBD1, 5 bases. Per germline, CDR1 SGHRS and CDR2 YFSETQ. CDR3 size: 13 residues. V dropped 3 bases and J dropped 2 bases, with 8 bases sitting between them. CDR3 loop: CASSWTWNYGYTF. CDR3 DNA: TGCGCCAGCAGCTGGACATGGAACTATGGCTACACCTTC. The full variable domain, in which reference TRBV5-1 and TRBJ1-2 provide the parts outside the CDR3, is KAGVTQTPRYLIKTRGQQVTLSCSPISGHRSVSWYQQTPGQGLQFLFEYFSETQRNKGNFPGRFSGRQFSNSRSEMNVSTLELGDSALYLCASSWTWNYGYTFGSGTRLTVV.

In this sample, this clonotype turned up once. The chain carries TRBV7-2 and TRBJ2-1, with a possible D match to TRBD2 (5 bases). CDR1 SGHTA and CDR2 FQGNSA come from the germline V gene. The CDR3 has 12 residues. Between the trimmed V and J ends, which lost 1 base and 7 bases, there was a span of 5 bases. For the CDR3, the DNA is TGTGCCAGCAGCTTAGGGGAGAATGAGCAGTTCTTC. Its protein product is CASSLGENEQFF. Looking up the rest from reference TRBV7-2 and TRBJ2-1 gives the full variable domain: GAGVSQSPSNKVTEKGKDVELRCDPISGHTALYWYRQSLGQGLEFLIYFQGNSAPDKSGLPSDRFSAERTGGSVSTLTIQRTQQEDSAVYLCASSLGENEQFFGPGTRLTVL.

V and J are TRBV4-3 and TRBJ2-3, with 10 bases aligning to TRBD2. Germline CDR1 is LGHNA and CDR2 is YSLEER. V lost 2 bases and J lost 0; bases outside the gene matches: 2. The CDR3 covers 16 residues. CDR3 in amino acids: CASSQQLAGSTDTQYF. Written as DNA, the CDR3 is TGCGCCAGCAGCCAACAACTAGCGGGGAGCACAGATACGCAGTATTTT.

The chain uses TRBV4-1 and TRBJ2-3; 8 nucleotides match TRBD2. Trimming took 4 bases from V and 3 from J; bases not matched to a gene: 9. Germline V gene data show CDR1 as MGHRA and CDR2 as YSYEKL. The CDR3 contains 16 residues. For the CDR3, the DNA is TGCGCCAGCAGCCTCTCGACCAGCGGGAGTACAGATACGCAGTATTTT. It specifies CASSLSTSGSTDTQYF.

The rearrangement links TRBV27 to TRBJ2-2; D gene ambiguous. V lost 5 bases and J 7 bases, leaving 11 bases between the germline ends. Germline V gene lookup returns CDR1 MNHEY and CDR2 SMNVEV (reference sequence). The CDR3 spans 13 residues. Here the CDR3 reads CASSPEFDGELFF. The DNA of the CDR3 is TGTGCCAGCAGTCCCGAGTTCGACGGGGAGCTGTTTTTT.

This clonotype was seen more than once but under ten times. The rearrangement uses TRBV20-1 and TRBJ2-5, with D possibly being TRBD2 (5 bases). Germline loops: CDR1 DFQATT, CDR2 SNEGSKA (reference sequence). The CDR3 loop spans 14 amino acids. The V gene lost 0 bases and the J gene lost 10 bases, with 18 bases spanning the gap. Here the CDR3 reads CSARDSRAGSGQYF. The CDR3 DNA reads as TGCAGTGCTAGAGATTCACGGGCTGGGAGTGGCCAGTACTTC.

The J gene is TRBJ2-5, the V gene TRBV2; D may correspond to TRBD1 or TRBD2 (5 bases each). From germline, CDR1 is SNHLY and CDR2 FYNNEI. V was pared by 5 bases and J by 2 bases, with 12 bases between. CDR3 size: 14 residues. CDR3 in amino acids: CASSPGRRQETQYF. The CDR3 DNA sequence: TGTGCCAGCAGTCCGGGACGCAGGCAAGAGACCCAGTACTTC. Filled out from reference TRBV2 and TRBJ2-5, the complete variable domain reads EPEVTQTPSHQVTQMGQEVILRCVPISNHLYFYWYRQILGQKVEFLVSFYNNEISEKSEIFDDQFSVERPDGSNFTLKIRSTKLEDSAMYFCASSPGRRQETQYFGPGTRLLVL.

This clonotype was found a few times. The rearrangement links TRBV18 to TRBJ2-3; TRBD2 aligns across 8 bases. J was trimmed by 4 bases and V by 3 bases; bases with no gene match: 6. The CDR3 covers 15 residues. Germline V lookup: CDR1 KGHSH, CDR2 LQKENI. CDR3 sequence (DNA): TGTGCCAGCTCACCGGGACTAGGGCGTCCAGATACGCAGTATTTT. It specifies CASSPGLGRPDTQYF.

The gene calls are TRBV27 and TRBJ1-5; TRBD1 aligns across 7 bases. Germline CDR1 and CDR2: MNHEY and SMNVEV (reference sequence). This CDR3 contains 18 residues. Trimming removed 2 bases from V and 2 bases from J; junction bases left unmatched: 12. For the CDR3, the DNA is TGTGCCAGCAGTTTACACCGGTCGGACAGGTGGGGCAATCAGCCCCAGCATTTT. Encoded protein: CASSLHRSDRWGNQPQHF.

Concerning this clonotype itself: Relative to the germline gene, one junction end is altered; a read error may explain this. This chain connects TRBV5-1 to TRBJ1-4; TRBD1 might be the D (6 bases). The CDR3 has 14 amino acids. Germline V lookup: CDR1 SGHRS, CDR2 YFSETQ. CDR3 nucleotide sequence: TGCGCCAGCAGCTCAGGGGTCCCCAATGAAAAACCGTTTTTT. Protein: CASSSGVPNEKPFF.

This chain connects TRBV6-6 to TRBJ2-7, with 8 bases fitting TRBD1. J lost 2 bases, V lost 2 bases, and 8 bases had no gene match. CDR1 and CDR2 from the germline V gene are MNHNY and SVGAGI (reference sequence). This CDR3 region has 16 residues. The CDR3 here is CASSYPQGASTYEQYF. CDR3 coding DNA: TGTGCCAGCAGTTACCCCCAGGGGGCTAGCACCTACGAGCAGTACTTC.

This chain joins TRBV7-2 and TRBJ2-3, with TRBD1 matching over 7 bases. CDR3 length: 14 residues. Germline-derived CDR1 and CDR2 are SGHTA and FQGNSA. V trimming: 4 bases; J trimming: 6 bases; junction bases outside the gene matches: 7. Here the CDR3 reads CASSSTGWADTQYF. Written as DNA, the CDR3 is TGTGCCAGCAGCTCGACAGGGTGGGCTGATACGCAGTATTTT.

V is TRBV30 and J is TRBJ2-1; D is perhaps TRBD2 (5 bases). V gave up 0 bases and J gave up 9 bases, with 18 bases separating them. The length of the CDR3 is 15 residues. Germline V gene sequence: CDR1 GTSNPN, CDR2 SVGIG (reference sequence). CDR3 sequence reads: CAWSVDGSRGSEQFF. In nucleotides, the CDR3 is TGTGCCTGGAGTGTAGACGGGTCTAGAGGGAGTGAGCAGTTCTTC.

This clonotype was picked up a small number of times. The CDR3 DNA sequence: TGTGCCAGCAGCTTAGGAGCGGGAGTCACAGATACGCAGTATTTT. Protein product: CASSLGAGVTDTQYF. V usage is TRBV7-7 and J usage is TRBJ2-3, with 8 nucleotides matching TRBD2. The germline V gene encodes CDR1 SSHAT and CDR2 FNYEAQ (reference sequence). The V segment lost 1 base and the J segment 2 bases; nucleotides outside the gene matches: 2. The CDR3 spans 15 residues.

This clonotype was found many times. V usage is TRBV20-1 and J usage is TRBJ2-1; D gene uncertain. The V gene lost 0 bases and the J gene lost 2 bases, with 11 bases spanning the gap. CDR1 and CDR2 (germline): DFQATT, SNEGSKA (reference sequence). CDR3 length equals 15 residues. In DNA, the CDR3 is TGCAGTGCTAGAGATCCGGCGAAAACCTACAATGAGCAGTTCTTC. Amino acid sequence: CSARDPAKTYNEQFF.

The J gene is TRBJ2-5, the V gene TRBV20-1; 11 bases match TRBD2. Gene TRBJ2-7 matches the end of the DNA better, so the J call may be wrong. From germline, CDR1 is DFQATT and CDR2 SNEGSKA (reference sequence). CDR3 length equals 14 residues. CDR3 bases: TGCAGTGCTAGAGGGCTAGCGGGAGGCAACGAGCAGTACTTC. Amino acids: CSARGLAGGNEQYF.

The chain carries TRBV20-1 and TRBJ2-3; 9 bases are a match to TRBD2. V shed 4 bases and J 3 bases; nucleotides not matched to a gene: 5. The CDR3 totals 14 residues. In germline, CDR1 is DFQATT, CDR2 SNEGSKA (reference sequence). The CDR3 DNA is TGCAGTGCTACTGGCGGGAGGGTAACAGATACGCAGTATTTT. Encoded protein: CSATGGRVTDTQYF.

V usage is TRBV30 and J usage is TRBJ1-4; possible D gene TRBD1, 5 bases. This CDR3 contains 14 residues. Trimming shortened V by 8 bases and J by 8 bases, and 21 bases separated the two germline ends. In germline, CDR1 is GTSNPN, CDR2 SVGIG (reference sequence). CDR3 sequence reads: CAGQNVGRWEKLFF. The CDR3 DNA is TGTGCCGGACAAAACGTCGGGAGGTGGGAAAAACTGTTTTTT.